This T cell receptor (beta chain) was captured in a study of T cells in tumors after PD-1 blockade. The germline CDR1 and CDR2 sequences are SNHLY and FYNNEI. The V end was cut by 11 bases, the J end by 8 bases, with 21 bases between. This CDR3 contains 14 residues. TCRdb keeps only in-frame clones here, not all; method: immunoSEQ multiplex PCR. The sample lists roughly 47,000 clones; 79% were seen once. Sequencing was performed on PBMCs, taken before anti-PD-1 treatment. The sequence came from a human donor with basal cell carcinoma. The rearrangement uses TRBV2 and TRBJ1-4, with a weak D call TRBD1 (5 bases). In DNA, the CDR3 is TGTGCCCTCCGGATGGCAGGGTTGAGCGAAAAACTGTTTTTT. Translation: CALRMAGLSEKLFF. The full variable domain, with the rest looked up from reference TRBV2 and TRBJ1-4, is EPEVTQTPSHQVTQMGQEVILRCVPISNHLYFYWYRQILGQKVEFLVSFYNNEISEKSEIFDDQFSVERPDGSNFTLKIRSTKLEDSAMYFCALRMAGLSEKLFFGSGTQLSVL.